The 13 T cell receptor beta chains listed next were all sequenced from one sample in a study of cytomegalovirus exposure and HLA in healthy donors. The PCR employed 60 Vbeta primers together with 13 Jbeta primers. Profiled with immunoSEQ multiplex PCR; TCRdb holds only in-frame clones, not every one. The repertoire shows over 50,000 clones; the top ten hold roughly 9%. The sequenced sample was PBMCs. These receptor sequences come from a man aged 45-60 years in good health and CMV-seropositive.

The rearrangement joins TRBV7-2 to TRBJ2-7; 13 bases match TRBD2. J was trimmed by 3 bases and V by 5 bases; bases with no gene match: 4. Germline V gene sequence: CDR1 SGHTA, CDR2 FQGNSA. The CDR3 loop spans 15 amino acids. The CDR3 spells CASSTRTSGGYEQYF. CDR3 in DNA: TGTGCCAGCAGCACGAGGACTAGCGGGGGCTACGAGCAGTACTTC.

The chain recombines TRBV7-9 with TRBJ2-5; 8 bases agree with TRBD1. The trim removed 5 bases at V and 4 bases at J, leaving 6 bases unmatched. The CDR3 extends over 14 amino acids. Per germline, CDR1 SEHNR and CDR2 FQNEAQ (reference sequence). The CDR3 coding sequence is TGTGCCAGCAGCCATGGACAGGGTGGAGAGACCCAGTACTTC. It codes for CASSHGQGGETQYF.

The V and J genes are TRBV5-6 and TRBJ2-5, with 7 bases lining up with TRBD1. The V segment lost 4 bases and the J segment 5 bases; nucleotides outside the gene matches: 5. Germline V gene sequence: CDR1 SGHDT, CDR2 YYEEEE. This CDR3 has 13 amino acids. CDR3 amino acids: CASSAEGQETQYF. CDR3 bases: TGTGCCAGCAGCGCAGAGGGACAGGAGACCCAGTACTTC.

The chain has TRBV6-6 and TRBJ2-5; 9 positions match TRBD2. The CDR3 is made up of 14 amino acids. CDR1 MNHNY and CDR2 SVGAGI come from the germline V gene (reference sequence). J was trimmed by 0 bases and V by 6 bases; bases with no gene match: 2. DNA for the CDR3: TGTGCCAGCAGCAGACTAGCGGACCAAGAGACCCAGTACTTC. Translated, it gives CASSRLADQETQYF.

The CDR3, as DNA: TGCGCCAGCAGCCCTCTAGCGGCACACTCTTACTACGAGCAGTACTTC. Protein sequence: CASSPLAAHSYYEQYF. J is TRBJ2-7 and V is TRBV4-1, with TRBD2 matching over 7 bases. CDR1 is MGHRA, CDR2 YSYEKL, per germline. J gave up 3 bases and V 4 bases, and 12 bases lay outside the gene matches. The CDR3 sequence is 16 residues long.

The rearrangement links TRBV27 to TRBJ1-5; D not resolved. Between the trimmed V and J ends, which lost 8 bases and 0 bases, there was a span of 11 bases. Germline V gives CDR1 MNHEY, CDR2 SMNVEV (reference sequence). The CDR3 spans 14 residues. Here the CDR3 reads CASREADSNQPQHF. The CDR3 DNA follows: TGTGCCAGCCGTGAGGCAGATAGCAATCAGCCCCAGCATTTT.

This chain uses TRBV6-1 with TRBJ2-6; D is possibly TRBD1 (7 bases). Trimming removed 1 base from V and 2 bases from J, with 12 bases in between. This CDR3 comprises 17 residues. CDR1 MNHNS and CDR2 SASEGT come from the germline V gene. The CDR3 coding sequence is TGTGCCAGCAGTGAAGGGGCAGGGGGGACTGGGGCCAACGTCCTGACTTTC. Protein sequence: CASSEGAGGTGANVLTF.

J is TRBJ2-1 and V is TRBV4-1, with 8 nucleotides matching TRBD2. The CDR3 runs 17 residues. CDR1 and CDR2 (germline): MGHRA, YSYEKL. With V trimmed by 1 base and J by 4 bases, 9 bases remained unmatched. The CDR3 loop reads CASSQGRQRGSYNEQFF. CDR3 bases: TGCGCCAGCAGCCAAGGTAGGCAGCGGGGGTCATACAATGAGCAGTTCTTC.

The CDR3 DNA reads as TGCGCCAGCAGCCAACTTACTAGCGGCGGAGCCTACGAGCAGTACTTC. It translates to CASSQLTSGGAYEQYF. V gene TRBV4-3 combines with J gene TRBJ2-7; 8 bases are shared with TRBD2. The CDR3 has 16 amino acids. V was pared by 2 bases and J by 2 bases, with 8 bases of the junction left unmatched. Germline V gene lookup returns CDR1 LGHNA and CDR2 YSLEER.

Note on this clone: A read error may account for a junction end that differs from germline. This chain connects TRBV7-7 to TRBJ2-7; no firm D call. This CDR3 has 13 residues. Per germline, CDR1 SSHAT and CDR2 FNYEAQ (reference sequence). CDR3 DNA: TGTGCTAGCAGCTTAGCCCCCCTCCACGAGCAGTACTTC. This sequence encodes CASSLAPLHEQYF.

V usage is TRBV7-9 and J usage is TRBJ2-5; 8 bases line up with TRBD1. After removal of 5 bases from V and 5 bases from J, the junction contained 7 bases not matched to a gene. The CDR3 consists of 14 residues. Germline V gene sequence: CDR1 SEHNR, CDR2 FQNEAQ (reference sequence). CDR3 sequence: CASSTTGVIETQYF. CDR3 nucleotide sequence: TGTGCCAGCAGCACGACAGGGGTCATCGAGACCCAGTACTTC.

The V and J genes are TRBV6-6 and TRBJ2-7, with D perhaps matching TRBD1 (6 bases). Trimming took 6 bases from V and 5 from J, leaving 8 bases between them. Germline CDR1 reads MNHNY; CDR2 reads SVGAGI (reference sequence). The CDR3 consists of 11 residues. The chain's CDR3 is CASSQGHEQYF. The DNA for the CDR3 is TGTGCCAGCAGCCAGGGGCACGAGCAGTACTTC.

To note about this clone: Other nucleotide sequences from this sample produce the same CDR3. The CDR3 reads CSVEGDRGSEQYF. The CDR3 bases are TGCAGCGTTGAGGGGGACAGGGGGAGCGAGCAGTACTTC. The chain links TRBV29-1 to TRBJ2-7; TRBD1 aligns across 11 bases. The ends lost 3 bases at V and 6 bases at J; junction bases unmatched: 4. CDR1 and CDR2 (germline): SQVTM, ANQGSEA. The CDR3 runs to 13 residues.